This T cell receptor (beta chain) stems from a study of blood T cell repertoires in COVID-19. Study details: Researchers got acute and convalescent COVID-19 samples from the United States, Italy and Spain. Sources were T cells, B-cell-depleted T cells, or PBMCs; the material itself was cDNA or gDNA.

The CDR3 runs 15 residues. The V and J ends lost 1 base and 1 base respectively, with 10 bases between them. CDR1 and CDR2 (germline): MNHNS, SASEGT. Original processing methods: Amplification with reference gene primers provided the estimates of nucleated cell counts. Sequencing was performed with immunoSEQ multiplex PCR; in TCRdb, only in-frame clones are kept and a portion is missing. V and J calls and clone size follow that table, whereas D and trimming were derived from the DNA. The sample records 150,000 or so clones, around nine tenths being singletons. The material sequenced was peripheral blood. This TCR came from a human donor in a cohort sampled during active COVID-19. The V call is TRBV6-1, the J call TRBJ2-5; maybe TRBD1 (6 bases). CDR3 in amino acids: CASSEDLTGQETQYF. In DNA form, the CDR3 reads TGTGCCAGCAGTGAAGATCTGACAGGCCAAGAGACCCAGTACTTC.